In this sample, the clone carrying this T cell receptor beta chain turned up a few times. Its antigen is not identified. This sample was taken from a study of shared clonotypes between healthy human individuals. Overall study context: Samples came from two female and three male donors aged 18 to 49. Study-wide findings and caveats: A handful of donors showed sharing of 4.5% to 6% of naive CD4 clonotypes. An expected dependence of interdonor clonotype sharing on sequencing depth was noted. All-four-donor shared clonotypes had higher generation probabilities than non-shared clonotypes did.

Assay used: immunoSEQ multiplex PCR; TCRdb lists only in-frame clones, some missing. The data show about 960,000 clones, 76% seen once. The sequenced sample consisted of memory CD4+ T cells sorted from blood. The subset: CD45RA-negative fraction. The TCR sequence derives from a man between 18 and 29 years old in good health.

Here the CDR3 DNA reads TGCGCCAGCAGCTTGTGGGGGATGGGGACCAACACTGAAGCTTTCTTT. Translated: CASSLWGMGTNTEAFF. V is TRBV5-1 and J is TRBJ1-1; D is possibly TRBD1 (5 bases). The CDR3 runs to 16 residues. Trimming removed 1 base from V and 2 bases from J, with 15 bases in between. Germline V gene lookup returns CDR1 SGHRS and CDR2 YFSETQ.